This T cell receptor (beta chain) stems from a study of blood T cell repertoires in COVID-19. Study as a whole: Donors in the United States, Italy and Spain gave samples during acute or convalescent COVID-19.

Notes on this clone: The same CDR3 arises from other DNA sequences in this sample as well.

The CDR3 totals 12 residues. Authors' data handling: Cell counts per sample came from amplifying reference gene primers. Profiling relied on immunoSEQ multiplex PCR, and the TCRdb table lists in-frame clones only, not all of them. The V and J calls and clone size come from that table; D and trimming were worked out from the DNA. The table shows under 150,000 clones, with around 85% occurring only once. Specimen: peripheral blood. The clonotype originates from a woman in her fifties or sixties with COVID-19, enrolled during active disease. J is TRBJ2-2 and V is TRBV1; TRBD2 reflects the table's D call only, with no check against the DNA. TRBV1 is labeled a pseudogene. CDR3: CTSTLATGELFF. Here the CDR3 DNA reads TGCACCAGCACCCTAGCTACCGGGGAGCTGTTTTTT.